These 13 T cell receptor beta chains originate from one sample sequenced in a study of blood T cells in healthy people across ages (dated by TCRdb to between 2014 and 2017). Libraries came from 5' RACE. Reads for this sample came from an Illumina HiSeq 2500. A second PCR of about 6 to 12 cycles was run with a J-beta primer mix and a sample-barcoded 5' primer. In-frame beta chains were kept once TCRdb had trimmed the public reads at Q25 with fastp and called clones with MiXCR. Records with the same CDR3 protein are collapsed into one entry carrying the most frequent genes and DNA. The sample yields roughly 1,800,000 distinct CDR3 sequences; 49% were counted once. The leading ten clones occupy around 2.1% of the sample. Sample: blood. The receptors originated from a woman in her 40s in good health.

This sequence joins TRBV12-5 and TRBJ2-7, with 7 bases lining up with TRBD1. The V gene end was trimmed by 0 bases and the J gene end by 1 base; junction bases not matched to a gene: 12. The CDR3 sequence is 18 residues long. Germline CDR1 LGHNT, CDR2 FRNRAP. The CDR3 DNA is TGTGCTAGTGGTTTGGTACTTCTCCAGGGACAGCTATCCTACGAGCAGTACTTC. It translates to CASGLVLLQGQLSYEQYF.

This clonotype was seen only a few times. The chain carries TRBV6-2 or TRBV6-3 and TRBJ1-5; no firm D call. Trimming took off 5 bases at V and 6 bases at J, with 5 bases between the two ends. This CDR3 is 11 amino acids long. The germline V gene has CDR1 MNHEY and CDR2 SVGEGT. The CDR3: CASSMGQPQHF. CDR3 in DNA: TGTGCCAGCAGTATGGGTCAGCCCCAGCATTTT.

This sequence joins TRBV7-9 and TRBJ1-2; D ambiguous. The germline V gene has CDR1 SEHNR and CDR2 FQNEAQ (reference sequence). V was clipped by 7 bases and J by 5 bases, with 11 bases between them. CDR3 length equals 12 residues. CDR3 protein: CASTASTYGYTF. The CDR3 nucleotides are TGTGCCAGCACCGCCTCCACTTATGGCTACACCTTC.

With regard to this clonotype: A read error may produce the germline difference seen at one junction end. The rearrangement joins TRBV6-1 to TRBJ1-2; the D gene is possibly TRBD1 (6 bases). The CDR3 sequence is 13 residues long. The germline CDR1 and CDR2 sequences are MNHNS and SASEGT. The CDR3 loop reads CTSIRTLGGGYTF. DNA for the CDR3: TGTACCAGCATCCGGACTTTGGGGGGCGGCTACACCTTC.

The chain couples TRBV6-6 to TRBJ1-2; tentatively, D is TRBD1 (5 bases). V was trimmed by 10 bases and J by 4 bases, leaving 16 bases between them. CDR1 and CDR2 (germline): MNHNY, SVGAGI (reference sequence). The CDR3 covers 13 residues. The CDR3 nucleotides read TGTGCCAACAGGACCGGGACGGTCTATGGCTACACCTTC. This codes for CANRTGTVYGYTF.

V gene TRBV7-2 combines with J gene TRBJ2-7; either TRBD1 or TRBD2 may supply D (5 bases each). Germline values: CDR1 SGHTA, CDR2 FQGNSA. V was clipped by 0 bases and J by 0 bases, with 12 bases between them. This CDR3 comprises 16 residues. Here the CDR3 reads CASSLARQTISYEQYF. The CDR3 DNA is TGTGCCAGCAGCTTAGCGAGACAGACTATCTCCTACGAGCAGTACTTC.

The V call is TRBV20-1, the J call TRBJ1-2; 8 bases agree with TRBD1. Germline V gene sequence: CDR1 DFQATT, CDR2 SNEGSKA (reference sequence). This CDR3 contains 14 residues. Losses at the gene ends were 6 bases for V and 4 bases for J; bases not matched to a gene: 10. CDR3 residues: CSARRAGGGYGYTF. CDR3 nucleotides: TGCAGTGCCAGGCGGGCAGGGGGCGGCTATGGCTACACCTTC.

This clonotype has just one count. The chain has TRBV7-2 and TRBJ2-1; 8 nucleotides match TRBD1. The germline V gene encodes CDR1 SGHTA and CDR2 FQGNSA. There are 15 residues in the CDR3. The junction had 4 bases not matched to a gene; V was cut back by 5 bases and J by 1 base. The CDR3 nucleotides read TGTGCCAGCAGCAACAGGGGGGTATCCTACAATGAGCAGTTCTTC. Amino acids: CASSNRGVSYNEQFF.

This sequence joins TRBV28 and TRBJ2-5; D is unclear. V lost 5 bases, J lost 11 bases, and 12 bases lay in between. The V gene's germline CDR1 is MDHEN and CDR2 SYDVKM. The CDR3 sequence is 11 residues long. Here the CDR3 reads CASSTGDEQYF. CDR3 in DNA: TGTGCCAGCAGTACTGGGGATGAGCAGTACTTC.

The gene calls are TRBV14 and TRBJ2-1; perhaps TRBD2 as D (5 bases). The CDR3 covers 18 residues. Deletions cut 0 bases from V and 2 bases from J, with 17 bases between. CDR1 is SGHDN and CDR2 is FVKESK in the germline V gene. CDR3 residues: CASSQDKTGESPYNEQFF. In DNA, the CDR3 is TGTGCCAGCAGCCAAGATAAGACCGGGGAAAGCCCCTACAATGAGCAGTTCTTC.

This clonotype was seen more than once but under ten times. The J gene is TRBJ2-3, the V gene TRBV27; D not certain. The CDR3 is 11 residues long. CDR1 is MNHEY and CDR2 is SMNVEV in the germline V gene (reference sequence). Trimming took off 0 bases at V and 14 bases at J, with 9 bases between the two ends. The CDR3 DNA reads as TGTGCCAGCAGTTTATCCGTGATGTGGTATTTT. This codes for CASSLSVMWYF.

Remarks on this clonotype: The junction shows a germline mismatch at one end, possibly a read error. The chain uses TRBV12-3 or TRBV12-4 and TRBJ2-1; D gene unclear. The CDR3 spans 11 residues. The CDR3 is CASTSRNGQFF. As DNA, the CDR3 is TGTGCCAGCACCTCCCGGAATGGGCAGTTCTTC.

This clonotype was counted between two and nine times. The rearrangement links TRBV7-2 to TRBJ2-7; D gene unclear. The CDR3 covers 14 residues. With 7 bases removed from V and 2 bases from J, the gap between germline ends came to 15 bases. Germline-derived CDR1 and CDR2 are SGHTA and FQGNSA. For the CDR3, the DNA is TGTGCCAGCACCTCGCTAGGGTTGGCCTACGAGCAGTACTTC. It encodes CASTSLGLAYEQYF.